This TCR beta chain was recovered during a study of cytomegalovirus exposure and HLA in healthy donors. Study information: From approximately 170 million T cells, an earlier analysis saw some 120 million unique TCR beta sequences.

Details on this clone: Its cognate antigen is unknown.

Study outcomes and limitations: The authors assumed roughly uniform sequencing depth across donors for presence/absence analyses.

CDR3 length: 13 amino acids. The ends lost 4 bases at V and 5 bases at J; junction bases unmatched: 3. The V gene's germline CDR1 is LNHDA and CDR2 SQIVND (reference sequence). The PCR used 60 Vbeta and 13 Jbeta primers. Here immunoSEQ multiplex PCR was the method, and the copy in TCRdb shows in-frame clones only, minus some. This table holds about 130,000 clones, 79% found once. Sequencing input: PBMCs. This chain joins TRBV19 and TRBJ2-7; 9 nucleotides agree with TRBD1. The source of this sequence is a man aged 18 to 29 in good health and CMV-seronegative. CDR3 sequence reads: CASSRDRVHEQYF. The CDR3 nucleotides are TGTGCCAGTAGTAGGGACAGGGTCCACGAGCAGTACTTC.